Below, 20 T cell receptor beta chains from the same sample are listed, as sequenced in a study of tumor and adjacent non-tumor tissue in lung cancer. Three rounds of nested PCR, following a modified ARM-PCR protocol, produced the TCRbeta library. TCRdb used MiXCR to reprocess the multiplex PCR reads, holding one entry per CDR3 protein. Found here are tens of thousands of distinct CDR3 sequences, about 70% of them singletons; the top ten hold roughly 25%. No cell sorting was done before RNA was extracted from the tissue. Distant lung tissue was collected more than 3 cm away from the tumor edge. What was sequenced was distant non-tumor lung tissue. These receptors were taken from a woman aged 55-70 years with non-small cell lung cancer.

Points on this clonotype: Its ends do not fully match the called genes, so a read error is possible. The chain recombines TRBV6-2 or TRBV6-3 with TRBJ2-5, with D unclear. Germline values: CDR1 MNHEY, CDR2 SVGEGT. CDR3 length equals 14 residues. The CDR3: CATRWSIQQETQYF. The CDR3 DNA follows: TGTGCCACCAGGTGGAGTATTCAACAAGAGACCCAGTATTTC.

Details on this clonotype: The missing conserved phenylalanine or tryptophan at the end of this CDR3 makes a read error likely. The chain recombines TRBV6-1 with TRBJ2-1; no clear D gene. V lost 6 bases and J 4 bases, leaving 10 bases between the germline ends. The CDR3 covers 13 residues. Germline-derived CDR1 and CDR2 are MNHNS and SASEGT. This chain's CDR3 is CASSLAQYNEQFI. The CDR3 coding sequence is TGTGCCAGCAGCCTGGCACAATACAATGAGCAGTTCATC.

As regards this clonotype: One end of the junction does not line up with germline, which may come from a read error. Here the CDR3 DNA reads TGTGACAGCAGCCGTATGTCACATGGGGGGGGTGAACAGTTCTTC. Its translation is CDSSRMSHGGGEQFF. This chain uses TRBV11-3 with TRBJ2-1; TRBD2 agrees at 7 bases. Looked up from germline, CDR1 is SGHNT and CDR2 is YENEEA. The CDR3 length is 15 residues.

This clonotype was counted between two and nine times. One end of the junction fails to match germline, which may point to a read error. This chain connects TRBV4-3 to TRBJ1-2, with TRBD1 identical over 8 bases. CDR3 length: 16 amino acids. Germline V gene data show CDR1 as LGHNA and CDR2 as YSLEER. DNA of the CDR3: TGCGCCAGCAGCCTCACATCGGACAGGGTCGGCTATGGCTACGGCTTC. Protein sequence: CASSLTSDRVGYGYGF.

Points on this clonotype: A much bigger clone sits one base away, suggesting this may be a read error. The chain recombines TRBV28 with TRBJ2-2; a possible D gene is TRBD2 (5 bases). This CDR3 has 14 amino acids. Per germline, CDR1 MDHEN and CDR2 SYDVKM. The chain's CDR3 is CASSPLTAPGEPFF. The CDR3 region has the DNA TGTGCCAGCAGTCCCCTGACCGCCCCCGGGGAGCCGTTTTTT.

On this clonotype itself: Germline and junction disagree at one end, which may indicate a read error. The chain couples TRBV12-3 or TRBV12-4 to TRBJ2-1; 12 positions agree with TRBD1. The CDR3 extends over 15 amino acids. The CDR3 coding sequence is TGTGCCAGCAGTCTTGGGACAGGGGGCTTTTCTGAGCACTTCTTC. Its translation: CASSLGTGGFSEHFF.

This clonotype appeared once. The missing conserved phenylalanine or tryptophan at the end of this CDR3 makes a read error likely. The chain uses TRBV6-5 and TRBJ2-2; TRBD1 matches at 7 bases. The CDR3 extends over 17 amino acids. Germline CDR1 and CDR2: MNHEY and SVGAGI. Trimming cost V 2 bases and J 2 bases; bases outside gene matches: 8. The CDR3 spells CASSYKIGGANTGELFS. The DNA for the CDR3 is TGTGCCAGCAGTTACAAGATAGGGGGCGCAAACACCGGGGAGCTGTTTTCT.

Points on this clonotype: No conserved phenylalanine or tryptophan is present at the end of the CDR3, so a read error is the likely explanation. In nucleotides, the CDR3 is TGCAGCGTTGAAGACCTACGGAACACTGAGGCTTTCTCT. This encodes CSVEDLRNTEAFS. The chain carries TRBV29-1 and TRBJ1-1, with D uncertain. The CDR3 covers 13 residues. Looked up from germline, CDR1 is SQVTM and CDR2 is ANQGSEA.

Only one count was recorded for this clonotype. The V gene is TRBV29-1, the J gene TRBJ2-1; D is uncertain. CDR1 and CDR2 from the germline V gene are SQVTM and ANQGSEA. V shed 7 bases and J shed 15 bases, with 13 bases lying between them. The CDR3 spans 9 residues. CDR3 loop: CSDGNEWFF. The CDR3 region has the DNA TGCAGCGATGGGAATGAGTGGTTCTTC.

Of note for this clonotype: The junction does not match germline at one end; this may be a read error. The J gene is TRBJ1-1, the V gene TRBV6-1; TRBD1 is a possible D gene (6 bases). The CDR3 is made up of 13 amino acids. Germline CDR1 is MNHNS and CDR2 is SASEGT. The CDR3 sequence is CASSKPGATESFF. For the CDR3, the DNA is TGTGCCAGCAGCAAACCAGGGGCCACTGAATCTTTCTTT.

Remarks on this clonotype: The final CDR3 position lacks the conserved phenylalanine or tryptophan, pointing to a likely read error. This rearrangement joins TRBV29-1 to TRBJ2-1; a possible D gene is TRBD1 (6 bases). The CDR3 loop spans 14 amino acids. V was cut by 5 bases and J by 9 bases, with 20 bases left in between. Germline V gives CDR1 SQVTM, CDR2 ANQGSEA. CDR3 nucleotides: TGCAGCGTTCGTCTGGCGACAGGCGGCGCTGAGCAGTTCTCC. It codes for CSVRLATGGAEQFS.

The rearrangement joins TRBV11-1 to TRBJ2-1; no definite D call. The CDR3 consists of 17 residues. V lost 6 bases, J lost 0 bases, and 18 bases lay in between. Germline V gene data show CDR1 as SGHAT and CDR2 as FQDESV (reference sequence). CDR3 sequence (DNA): TGTGCCAGCAGTCGGCGTTACACAGCGAGCTCCTACAATGAGCAGTTCTTC. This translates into CASSRRYTASSYNEQFF.

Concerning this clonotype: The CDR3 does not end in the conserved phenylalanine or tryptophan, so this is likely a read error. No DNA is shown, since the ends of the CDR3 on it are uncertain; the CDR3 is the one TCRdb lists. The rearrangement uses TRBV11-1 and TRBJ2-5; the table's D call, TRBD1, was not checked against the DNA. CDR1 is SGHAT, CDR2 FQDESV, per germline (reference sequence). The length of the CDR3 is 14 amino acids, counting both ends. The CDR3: CASSHGTGGETQCL.

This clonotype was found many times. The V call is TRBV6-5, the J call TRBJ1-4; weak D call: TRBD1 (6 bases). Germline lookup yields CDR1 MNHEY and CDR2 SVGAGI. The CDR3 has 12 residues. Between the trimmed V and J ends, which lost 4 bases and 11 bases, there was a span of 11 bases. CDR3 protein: CASSSGARKLFF. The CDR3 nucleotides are TGTGCCAGCAGTTCGGGGGCGCGGAAACTGTTTTTT.

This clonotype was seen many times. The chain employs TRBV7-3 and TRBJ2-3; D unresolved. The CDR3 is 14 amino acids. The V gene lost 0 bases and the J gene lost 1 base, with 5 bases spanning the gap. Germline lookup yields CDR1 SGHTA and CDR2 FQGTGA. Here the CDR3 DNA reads TGTGCCAGCAGCTTAACGAGACGCACAGATACGCAGTATTTT. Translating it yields CASSLTRRTDTQYF.

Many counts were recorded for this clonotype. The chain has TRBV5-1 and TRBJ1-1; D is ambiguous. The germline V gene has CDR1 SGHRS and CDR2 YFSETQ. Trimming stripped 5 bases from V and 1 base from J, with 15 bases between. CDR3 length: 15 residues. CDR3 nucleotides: TGCGCCAGCAGGCGTGGTTGGCAGGCGAACACTGAAGCTTTCTTT. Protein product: CASRRGWQANTEAFF.

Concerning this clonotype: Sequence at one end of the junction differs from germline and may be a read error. The CDR3 region has the DNA TGTGCCAGCAGCCCCCAAACAGGGACAACCGGGGACCTGTTTTTT. It codes for CASSPQTGTTGDLFF. The chain links TRBV12-3 or TRBV12-4 to TRBJ2-2; D is possibly TRBD1 (6 bases). The CDR3 runs 15 residues.

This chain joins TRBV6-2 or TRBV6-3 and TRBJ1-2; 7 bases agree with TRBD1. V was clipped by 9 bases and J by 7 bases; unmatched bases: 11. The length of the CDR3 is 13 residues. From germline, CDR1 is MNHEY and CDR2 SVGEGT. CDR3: CARNTEQGFGYTF. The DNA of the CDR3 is TGTGCCAGGAATACGGAACAGGGGTTTGGCTACACCTTC.

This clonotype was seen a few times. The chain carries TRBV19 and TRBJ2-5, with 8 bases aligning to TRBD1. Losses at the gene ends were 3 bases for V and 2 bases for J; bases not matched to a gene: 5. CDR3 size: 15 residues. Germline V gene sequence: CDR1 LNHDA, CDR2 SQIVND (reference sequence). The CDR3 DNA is TGTGCCAGTAGTATGGGGGACAGGAGACAAGAGACCCAGTACTTC. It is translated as CASSMGDRRQETQYF.

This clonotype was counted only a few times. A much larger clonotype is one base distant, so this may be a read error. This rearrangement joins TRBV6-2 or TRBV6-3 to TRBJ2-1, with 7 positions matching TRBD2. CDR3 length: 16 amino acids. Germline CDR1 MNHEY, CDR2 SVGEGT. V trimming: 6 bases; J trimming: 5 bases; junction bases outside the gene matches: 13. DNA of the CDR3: TGTGCCAGCAGACCCCCGACTAGCAGGTTCAACAATGAGCAGTTCTTC. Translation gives CASRPPTSRFNNEQFF.